This TCR beta chain emerged from a study of T cell repertoires in cytomegalovirus infection. The germline V gene has CDR1 SEHNR and CDR2 FQNEAQ (reference sequence). Trimming took 5 bases from V and 0 from J, leaving 14 bases between them. This CDR3 region has 16 residues. This clonotype was recorded many times. TCRdb itself ran the reads through MiXCR, one entry per CDR3 protein. The sample contains over 300,000 distinct CDR3 sequences, 17% of which appear only once. V and J are TRBV7-9 and TRBJ2-1; a weak D match, TRBD2 (5 bases). This sequence originates from a human donor in good health (CMV status not recorded). Some clones in this sample may be carry-over from other donors' samples. The sequenced sample consisted of PBMCs. In DNA form, the CDR3 reads TGTGCCAGCAGCCGCTGGACGGGGAGCTCCTACAATGAGCAGTTCTTC. Its protein product is CASSRWTGSSYNEQFF. Full variable domain (remainder filled in from reference TRBV7-9 and TRBJ2-1): DTGVSQNPRHKITKRGQNVTFRCDPISEHNRLYWYRQTLGQGPEFLTYFQNEAQLEKSRLLSDRFSAERPKGSFSTLEIQRTEQGDSAMYLCASSRWTGSSYNEQFFGPGTRLTVL.